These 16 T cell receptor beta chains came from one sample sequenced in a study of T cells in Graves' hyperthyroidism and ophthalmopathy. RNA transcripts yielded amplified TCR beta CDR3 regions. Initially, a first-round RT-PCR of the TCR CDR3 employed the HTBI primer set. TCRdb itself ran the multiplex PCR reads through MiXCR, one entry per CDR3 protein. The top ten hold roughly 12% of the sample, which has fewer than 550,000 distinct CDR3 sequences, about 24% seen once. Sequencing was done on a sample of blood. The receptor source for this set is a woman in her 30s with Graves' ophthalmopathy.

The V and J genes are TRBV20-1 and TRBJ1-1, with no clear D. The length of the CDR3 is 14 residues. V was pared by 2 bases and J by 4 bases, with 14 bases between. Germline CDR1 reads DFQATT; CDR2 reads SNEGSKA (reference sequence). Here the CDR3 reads CSARPPGTLTEAFF. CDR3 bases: TGCAGTGCTAGACCCCCGGGAACCCTCACTGAAGCTTTCTTT.

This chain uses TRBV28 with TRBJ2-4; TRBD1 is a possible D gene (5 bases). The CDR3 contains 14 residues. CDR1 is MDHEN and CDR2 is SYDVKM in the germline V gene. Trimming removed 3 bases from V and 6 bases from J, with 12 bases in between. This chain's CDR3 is CASSLRQGANIQYF. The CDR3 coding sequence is TGTGCCAGCAGTTTGCGTCAGGGCGCAAACATTCAGTACTTC.

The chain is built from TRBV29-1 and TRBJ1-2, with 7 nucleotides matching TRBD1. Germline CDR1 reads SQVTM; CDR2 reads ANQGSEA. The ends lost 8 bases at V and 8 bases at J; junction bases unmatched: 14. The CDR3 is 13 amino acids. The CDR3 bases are TGCAGCCCTAGCACACTGACAGGGATGGGCTACACCTTC. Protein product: CSPSTLTGMGYTF.

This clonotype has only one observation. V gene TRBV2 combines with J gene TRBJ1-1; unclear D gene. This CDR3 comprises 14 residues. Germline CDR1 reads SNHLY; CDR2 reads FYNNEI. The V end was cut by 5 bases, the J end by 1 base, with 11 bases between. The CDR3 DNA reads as TGTGCCAGCAGTTACTCGCAGAAGAACACTGAAGCTTTCTTT. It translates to CASSYSQKNTEAFF.

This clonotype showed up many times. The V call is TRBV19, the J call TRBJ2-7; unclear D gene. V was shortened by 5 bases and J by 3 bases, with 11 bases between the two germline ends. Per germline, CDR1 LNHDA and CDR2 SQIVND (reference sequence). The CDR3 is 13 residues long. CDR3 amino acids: CASSRQTGYEQYF. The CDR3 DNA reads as TGTGCCAGTAGTCGGCAAACCGGCTACGAGCAGTACTTC.

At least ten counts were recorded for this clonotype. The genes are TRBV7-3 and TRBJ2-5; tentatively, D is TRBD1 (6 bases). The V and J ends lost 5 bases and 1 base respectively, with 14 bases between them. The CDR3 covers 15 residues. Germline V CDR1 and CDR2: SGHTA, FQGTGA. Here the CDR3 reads CASSPGTTFQETQYF. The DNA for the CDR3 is TGTGCCAGCAGCCCAGGGACAACCTTCCAAGAGACCCAGTACTTC. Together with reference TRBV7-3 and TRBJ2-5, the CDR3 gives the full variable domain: GAGVSQTPSNKVTEKGKYVELRCDPISGHTALYWYRQSLGQGPEFLIYFQGTGAADDSGLPNDRFFAVRPEGSVSTLKIQRTERGDSAVYLCASSPGTTFQETQYFGPGTRLLVL.

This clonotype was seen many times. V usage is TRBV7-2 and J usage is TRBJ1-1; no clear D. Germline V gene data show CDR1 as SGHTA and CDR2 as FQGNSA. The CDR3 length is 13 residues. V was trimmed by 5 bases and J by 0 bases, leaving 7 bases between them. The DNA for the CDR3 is TGTGCCAGCAGCAGGGAAGTGAACACTGAAGCTTTCTTT. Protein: CASSREVNTEAFF.

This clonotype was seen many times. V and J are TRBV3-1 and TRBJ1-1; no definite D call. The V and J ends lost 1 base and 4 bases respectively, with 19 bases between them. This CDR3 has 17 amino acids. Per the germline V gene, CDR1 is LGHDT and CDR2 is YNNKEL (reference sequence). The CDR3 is CASSQVGSGGMVTEAFF. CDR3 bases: TGTGCCAGCAGCCAAGTTGGGAGTGGAGGGATGGTCACTGAAGCTTTCTTT. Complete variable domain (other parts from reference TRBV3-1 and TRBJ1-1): DTAVSQTPKYLVTQMGNDKSIKCEQNLGHDTMYWYKQDSKKFLKIMFSYNNKELIINETVPNRFSPKSPDKAHLNLHINSLELGDSAVYFCASSQVGSGGMVTEAFFGQGTRLTVV.

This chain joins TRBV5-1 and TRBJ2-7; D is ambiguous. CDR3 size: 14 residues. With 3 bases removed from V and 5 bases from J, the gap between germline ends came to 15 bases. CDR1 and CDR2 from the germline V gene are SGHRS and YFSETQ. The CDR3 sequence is CASSSPGRGNEQYF. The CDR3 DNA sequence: TGCGCCAGCAGCTCCCCGGGTCGCGGCAACGAGCAGTACTTC.

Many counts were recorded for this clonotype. CDR3 protein: CASSVLITGYGYTF. In DNA form, the CDR3 reads TGTGCCAGTAGTGTCTTAATTACCGGCTATGGCTACACCTTC. The chain joins TRBV19 to TRBJ1-2; no clear D gene. The CDR3 length is 14 residues. Germline-derived CDR1 and CDR2 are LNHDA and SQIVND (reference sequence). Trimming took off 5 bases at V and 4 bases at J, with 14 bases between the two ends.

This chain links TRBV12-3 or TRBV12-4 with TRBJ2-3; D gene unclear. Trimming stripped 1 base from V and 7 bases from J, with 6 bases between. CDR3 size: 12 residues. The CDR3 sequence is CASSLDLNTQYF. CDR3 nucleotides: TGTGCCAGCAGTTTAGATCTAAATACGCAGTATTTT.

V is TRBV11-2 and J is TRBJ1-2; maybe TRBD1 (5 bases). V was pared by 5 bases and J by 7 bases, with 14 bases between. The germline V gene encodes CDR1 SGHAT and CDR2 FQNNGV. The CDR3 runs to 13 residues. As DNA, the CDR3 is TGTGCCAGCAGCCCAAACTCCGGGGGTGGCTACACCTTC. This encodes CASSPNSGGGYTF.

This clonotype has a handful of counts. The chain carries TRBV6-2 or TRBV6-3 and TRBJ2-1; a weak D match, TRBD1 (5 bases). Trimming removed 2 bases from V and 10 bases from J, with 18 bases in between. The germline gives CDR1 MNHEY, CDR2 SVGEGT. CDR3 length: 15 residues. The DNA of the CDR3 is TGTGCCAGCAGTTACGGCGGAGCCAGGGTGTCGGAGCAGTTCTTC. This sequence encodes CASSYGGARVSEQFF.

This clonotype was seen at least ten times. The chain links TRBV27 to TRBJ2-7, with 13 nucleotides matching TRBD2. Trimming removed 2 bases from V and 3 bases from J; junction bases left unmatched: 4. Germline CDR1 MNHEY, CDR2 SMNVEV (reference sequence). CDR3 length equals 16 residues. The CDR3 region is CASSLGGTSGVYEQYF. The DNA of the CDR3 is TGTGCCAGCAGTTTAGGAGGGACTAGCGGGGTCTACGAGCAGTACTTC.

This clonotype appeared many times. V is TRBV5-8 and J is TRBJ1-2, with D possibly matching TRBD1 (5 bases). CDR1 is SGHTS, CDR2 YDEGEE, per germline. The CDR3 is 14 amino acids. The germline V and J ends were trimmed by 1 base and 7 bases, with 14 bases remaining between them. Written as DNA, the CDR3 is TGTGCCAGCAGCTTGATGGGGATGGGACTTGGCTACACCTTC. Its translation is CASSLMGMGLGYTF.

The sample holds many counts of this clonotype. CDR3 residues: CASRKGQGNEKLFF. Here the CDR3 DNA reads TGTGCCAGCAGGAAGGGACAGGGGAATGAAAAACTGTTTTTT. The chain employs TRBV2 and TRBJ1-4, with 10 bases that match TRBD1. The V and J ends lost 6 bases and 5 bases, in that order; junction bases with no gene match: 3. The CDR3 has 14 amino acids. CDR1 and CDR2 (germline): SNHLY, FYNNEI.